The text below deals with one T cell receptor beta chain. In the original processing: Cell counts per sample came from amplifying reference gene primers. Assay: immunoSEQ multiplex PCR; the TCRdb copy retains only in-frame clones and omits some. V and J calls and clone size follow that table, whereas D and trimming were derived from the DNA. The sample has around 290,000 clones; approximately 90% are singletons. Seattle-derived patients entered the study during active infection and were followed longitudinally. The germline gives CDR1 LNHDA, CDR2 SQIVND (reference sequence). The CDR3 totals 12 residues. V lost 4 bases and J 8 bases, leaving 9 bases between the germline ends. This specimen comes from a study of blood T cell repertoires in COVID-19.

The gene calls are TRBV19 and TRBJ2-1; D is uncertain. Sequencing was performed on peripheral blood. This sequence originates from a woman aged 25 to 45 with COVID-19, enrolled during active disease. The CDR3 loop is CASSSVQDEQFF. CDR3 DNA sequence: TGTGCCAGTAGTAGCGTGCAGGATGAGCAGTTCTTC.